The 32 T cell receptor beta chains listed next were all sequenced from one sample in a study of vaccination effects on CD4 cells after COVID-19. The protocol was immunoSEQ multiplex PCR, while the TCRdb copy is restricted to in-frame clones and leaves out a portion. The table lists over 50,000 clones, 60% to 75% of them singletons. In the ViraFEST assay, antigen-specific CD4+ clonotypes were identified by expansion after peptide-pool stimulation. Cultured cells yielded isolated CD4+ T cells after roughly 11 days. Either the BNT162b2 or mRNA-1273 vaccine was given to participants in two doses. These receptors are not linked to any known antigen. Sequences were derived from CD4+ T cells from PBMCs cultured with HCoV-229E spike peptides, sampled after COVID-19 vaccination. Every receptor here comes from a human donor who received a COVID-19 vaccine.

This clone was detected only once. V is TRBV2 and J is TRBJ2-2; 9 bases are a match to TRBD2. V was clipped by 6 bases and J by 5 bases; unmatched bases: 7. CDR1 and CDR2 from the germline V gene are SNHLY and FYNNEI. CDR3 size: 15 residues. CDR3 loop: CASRPGLAYTGELFF. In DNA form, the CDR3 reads TGTGCCAGCAGACCGGGACTAGCCTATACCGGGGAGCTGTTTTTT.

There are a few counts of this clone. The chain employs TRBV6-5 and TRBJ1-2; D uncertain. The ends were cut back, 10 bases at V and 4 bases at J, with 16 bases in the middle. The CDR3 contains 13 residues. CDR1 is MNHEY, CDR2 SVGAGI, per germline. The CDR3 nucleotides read TGTGCCACTAGCCCGACGGAAGGCTATGGCTACACCTTC. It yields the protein CATSPTEGYGYTF.

CDR3 amino acids: CASSKSIVSPLHF. Written as DNA, the CDR3 is TGTGCCAGCAGCAAGTCCATAGTTTCACCCCTCCACTTT. V usage is TRBV2 and J usage is TRBJ1-6; D gene unclear. Germline-derived CDR1 and CDR2 are SNHLY and FYNNEI. The CDR3 spans 13 residues. The V end lost 6 bases, the J end lost 9 bases, and 12 bases lay between the germline ends.

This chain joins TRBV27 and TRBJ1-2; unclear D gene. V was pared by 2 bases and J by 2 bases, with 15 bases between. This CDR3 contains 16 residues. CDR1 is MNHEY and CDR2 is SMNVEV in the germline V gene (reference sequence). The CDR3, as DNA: TGTGCCAGCAGTTTAACATATCTGGGCAGCAACTATGGCTACACCTTC. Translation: CASSLTYLGSNYGYTF.

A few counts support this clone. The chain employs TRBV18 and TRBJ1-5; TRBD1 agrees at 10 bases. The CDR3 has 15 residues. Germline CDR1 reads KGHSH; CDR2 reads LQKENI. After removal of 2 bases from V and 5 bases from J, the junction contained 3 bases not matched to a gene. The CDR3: CASSPGTGEYQPQHF. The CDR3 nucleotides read TGTGCCAGCTCACCAGGGACAGGGGAATATCAGCCCCAGCATTTT.

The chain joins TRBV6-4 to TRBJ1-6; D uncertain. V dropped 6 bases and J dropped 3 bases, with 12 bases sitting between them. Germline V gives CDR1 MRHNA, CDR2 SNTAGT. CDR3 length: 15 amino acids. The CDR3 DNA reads TGTGCCAGCAGGGTCGTGGATAACTATAATTCACCCCTCCACTTT. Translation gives CASRVVDNYNSPLHF.

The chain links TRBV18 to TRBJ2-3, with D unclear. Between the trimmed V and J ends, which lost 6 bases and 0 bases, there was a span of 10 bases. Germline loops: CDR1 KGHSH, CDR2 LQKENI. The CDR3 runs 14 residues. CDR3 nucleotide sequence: TGTGCCAGCTCCTACAAAACTAGCACAGATACGCAGTATTTT. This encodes CASSYKTSTDTQYF. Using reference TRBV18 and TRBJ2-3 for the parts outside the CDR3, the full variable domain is NAGVMQNPRHLVRRRGQEARLRCSPMKGHSHVYWYRQLPEEGLKFMVYLQKENIIDESGMPKERFSAEFPKEGPSILRIQQVVRGDSAAYFCASSYKTSTDTQYFGPGTRLTVL.

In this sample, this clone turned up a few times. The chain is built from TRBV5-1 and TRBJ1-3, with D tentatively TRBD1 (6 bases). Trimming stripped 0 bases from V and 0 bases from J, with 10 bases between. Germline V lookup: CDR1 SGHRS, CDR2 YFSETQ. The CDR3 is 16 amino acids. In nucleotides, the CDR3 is TGCGCCAGCAGCTTGGACAGGGCTCGCTCTGGAAACACCATATATTTT. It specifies CASSLDRARSGNTIYF.

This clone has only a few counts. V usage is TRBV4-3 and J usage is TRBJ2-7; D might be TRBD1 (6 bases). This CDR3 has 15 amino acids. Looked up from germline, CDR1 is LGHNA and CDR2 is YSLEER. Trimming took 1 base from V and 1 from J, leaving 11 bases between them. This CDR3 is CASSQVPGQSYEQYV. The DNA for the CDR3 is TGCGCCAGCAGCCAAGTCCCGGGACAATCCTACGAGCAGTACGTC.

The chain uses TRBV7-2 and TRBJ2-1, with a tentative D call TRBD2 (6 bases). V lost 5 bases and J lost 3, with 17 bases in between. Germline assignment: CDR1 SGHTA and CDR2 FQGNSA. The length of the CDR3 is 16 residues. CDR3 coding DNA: TGTGCCAGCAGCCCACAATTGGGGGGAGTCTACAATGAGCAGTTCTTC. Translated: CASSPQLGGVYNEQFF.

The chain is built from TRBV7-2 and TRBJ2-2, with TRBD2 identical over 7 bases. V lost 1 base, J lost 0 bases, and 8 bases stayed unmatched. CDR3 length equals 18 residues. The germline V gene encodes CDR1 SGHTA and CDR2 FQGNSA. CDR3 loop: CASSLGGGSPSNTGELFF. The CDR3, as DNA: TGTGCCAGCAGCTTAGGCGGGGGATCCCCTTCGAACACCGGGGAGCTGTTTTTT.

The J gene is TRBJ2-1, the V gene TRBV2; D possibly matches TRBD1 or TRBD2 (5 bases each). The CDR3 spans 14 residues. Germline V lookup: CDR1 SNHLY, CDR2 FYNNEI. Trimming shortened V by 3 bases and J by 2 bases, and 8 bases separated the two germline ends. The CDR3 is CASSDQGAYNEQFF. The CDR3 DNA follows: TGTGCCAGCAGTGACCAGGGAGCCTACAATGAGCAGTTCTTC.

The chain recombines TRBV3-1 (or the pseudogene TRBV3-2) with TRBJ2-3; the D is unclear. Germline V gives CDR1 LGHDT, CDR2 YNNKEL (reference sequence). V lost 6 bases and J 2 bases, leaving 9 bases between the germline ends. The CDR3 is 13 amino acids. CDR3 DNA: TGTGCCAGCAGGCACTATGTCACAGATACGCAGTATTTT. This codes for CASRHYVTDTQYF.

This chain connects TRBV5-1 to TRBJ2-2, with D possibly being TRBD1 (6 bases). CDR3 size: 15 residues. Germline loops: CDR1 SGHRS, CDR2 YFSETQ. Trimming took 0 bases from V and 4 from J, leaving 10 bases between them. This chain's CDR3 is CASSLDRVVTGELFF. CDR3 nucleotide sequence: TGCGCCAGCAGCTTGGACAGGGTTGTCACCGGGGAGCTGTTTTTT.

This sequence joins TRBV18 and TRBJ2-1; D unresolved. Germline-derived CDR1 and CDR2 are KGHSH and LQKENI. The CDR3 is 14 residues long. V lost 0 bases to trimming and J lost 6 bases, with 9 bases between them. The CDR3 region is CASSPPSILNEQFF. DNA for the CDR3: TGTGCCAGCTCACCACCTTCGATACTCAATGAGCAGTTCTTC.

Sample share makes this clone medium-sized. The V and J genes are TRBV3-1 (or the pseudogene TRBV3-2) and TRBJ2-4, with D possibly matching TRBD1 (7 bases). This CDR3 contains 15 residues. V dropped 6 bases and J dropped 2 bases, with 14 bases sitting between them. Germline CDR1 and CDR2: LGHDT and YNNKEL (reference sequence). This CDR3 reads CASRGGGASKNIQYF. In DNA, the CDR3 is TGTGCCAGCAGAGGAGGGGGCGCGTCCAAAAACATTCAGTACTTC.

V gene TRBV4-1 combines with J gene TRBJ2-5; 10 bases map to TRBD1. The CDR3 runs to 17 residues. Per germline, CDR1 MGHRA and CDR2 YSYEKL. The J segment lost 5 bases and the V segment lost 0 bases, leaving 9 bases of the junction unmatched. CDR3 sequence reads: CASSQDRWGQGQETQYF. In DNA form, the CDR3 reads TGCGCCAGCAGCCAAGATCGGTGGGGACAGGGGCAGGAGACCCAGTACTTC.

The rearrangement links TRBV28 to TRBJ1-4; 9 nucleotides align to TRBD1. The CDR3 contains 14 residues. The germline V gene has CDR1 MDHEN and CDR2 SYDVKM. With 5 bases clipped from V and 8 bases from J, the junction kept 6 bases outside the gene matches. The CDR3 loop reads CASSGRTGVEKLFF. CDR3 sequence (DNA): TGTGCCAGCAGTGGAAGGACAGGGGTGGAAAAACTGTTTTTT.

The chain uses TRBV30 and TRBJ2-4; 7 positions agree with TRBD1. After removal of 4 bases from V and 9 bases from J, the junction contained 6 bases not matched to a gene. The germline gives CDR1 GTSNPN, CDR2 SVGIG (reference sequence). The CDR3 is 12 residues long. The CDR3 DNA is TGTGCCTGGAACACCGGGACAGCCATTCAGTACTTC. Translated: CAWNTGTAIQYF.

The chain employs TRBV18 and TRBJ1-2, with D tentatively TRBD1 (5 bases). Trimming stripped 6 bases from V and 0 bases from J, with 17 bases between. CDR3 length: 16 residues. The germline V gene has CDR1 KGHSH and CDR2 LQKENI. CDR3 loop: CASSPSGTSTNYGYTF. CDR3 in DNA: TGTGCCAGCTCCCCGTCAGGGACGTCGACTAACTATGGCTACACCTTC.

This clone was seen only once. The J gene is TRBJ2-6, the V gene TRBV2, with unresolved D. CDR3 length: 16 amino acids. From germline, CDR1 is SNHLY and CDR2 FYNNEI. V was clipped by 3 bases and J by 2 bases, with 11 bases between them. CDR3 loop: CASSDLSGTGANVLTF. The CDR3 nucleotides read TGTGCCAGCAGTGATCTCTCCGGCACTGGGGCCAACGTCCTGACTTTC.

CDR3 residues: CASSLAGVRTGSPLHF. Written as DNA, the CDR3 is TGCGCCAGCAGCTTGGCCGGTGTCCGGACGGGGTCACCCCTCCACTTT. The rearrangement uses TRBV5-1 and TRBJ1-6; D is unclear. CDR1 is SGHRS, CDR2 YFSETQ, per germline. Trimming stripped 0 bases from V and 10 bases from J, with 17 bases between. CDR3 length: 16 residues.

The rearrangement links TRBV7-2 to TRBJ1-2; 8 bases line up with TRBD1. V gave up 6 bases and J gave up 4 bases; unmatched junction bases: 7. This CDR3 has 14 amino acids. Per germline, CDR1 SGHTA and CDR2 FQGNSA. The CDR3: CASSLQGEGYGYTF. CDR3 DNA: TGTGCCAGCAGTTTACAGGGGGAAGGCTATGGCTACACCTTC.

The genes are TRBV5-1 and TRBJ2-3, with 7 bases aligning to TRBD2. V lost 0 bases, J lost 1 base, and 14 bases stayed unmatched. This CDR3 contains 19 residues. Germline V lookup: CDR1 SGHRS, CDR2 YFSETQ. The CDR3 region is CASSLEGLVVSGGTDTQYF. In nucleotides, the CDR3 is TGCGCCAGCAGCTTGGAGGGCTTGGTTGTCAGCGGGGGCACAGATACGCAGTATTTT.

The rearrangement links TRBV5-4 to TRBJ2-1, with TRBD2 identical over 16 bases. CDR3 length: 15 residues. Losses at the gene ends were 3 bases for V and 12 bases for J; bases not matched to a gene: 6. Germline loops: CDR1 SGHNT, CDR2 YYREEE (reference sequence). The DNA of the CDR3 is TGTGCCAGCAGCTCGGGACTAGCGGGGGGGATTTGGCAGTTCTTC. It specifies CASSSGLAGGIWQFF.

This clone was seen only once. CDR3 sequence reads: CASSEIGRGQAFF. In DNA form, the CDR3 reads TGTGCCAGCAGTGAAATCGGCCGGGGGCAAGCTTTCTTT. The chain joins TRBV6-1 to TRBJ1-1, with a weak D call TRBD1 (6 bases). Germline V gives CDR1 MNHNS, CDR2 SASEGT. CDR3 length: 13 amino acids. The ends were cut back, 2 bases at V and 9 bases at J, with 13 bases in the middle.

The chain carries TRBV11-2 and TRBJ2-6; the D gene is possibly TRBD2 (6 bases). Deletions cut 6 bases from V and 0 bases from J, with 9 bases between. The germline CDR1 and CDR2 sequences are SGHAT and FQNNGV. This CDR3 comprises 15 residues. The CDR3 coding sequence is TGTGCCAGCAGGGGACTTTACTCTGGGGCCAACGTCCTGACTTTC. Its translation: CASRGLYSGANVLTF.

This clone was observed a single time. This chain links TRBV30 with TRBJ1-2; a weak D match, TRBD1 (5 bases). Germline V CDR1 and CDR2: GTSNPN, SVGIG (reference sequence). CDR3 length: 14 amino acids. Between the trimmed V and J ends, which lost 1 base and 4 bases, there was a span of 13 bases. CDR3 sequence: CAWSGGSRSYGYTF. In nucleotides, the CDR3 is TGTGCCTGGAGTGGGGGCTCTAGGAGCTATGGCTACACCTTC.

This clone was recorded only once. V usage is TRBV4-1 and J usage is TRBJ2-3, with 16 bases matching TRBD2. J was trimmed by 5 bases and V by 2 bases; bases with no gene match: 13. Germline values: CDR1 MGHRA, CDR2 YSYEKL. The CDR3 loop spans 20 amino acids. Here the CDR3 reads CASSQRAGTSGGANGDTQYF. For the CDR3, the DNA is TGCGCCAGCAGCCAAAGGGCGGGGACTAGCGGGGGGGCCAACGGAGATACGCAGTATTTT.

The CDR3 is CAWTSGNTPNSPLHF. The CDR3, as DNA: TGTGCCTGGACGAGTGGAAACACACCAAATTCACCCCTCCACTTT. The chain joins TRBV30 to TRBJ1-6; D unclear. V was clipped by 4 bases and J by 7 bases, with 17 bases between them. The CDR3 sequence is 15 residues long. Per germline, CDR1 GTSNPN and CDR2 SVGIG (reference sequence).

The CDR3 reads CASSTRRQGARIAFF. The CDR3, as DNA: TGTGCCAGCAGTACTCGAAGGCAGGGGGCCAGGATAGCTTTCTTT. The J gene is TRBJ1-1, the V gene TRBV6-1, with 8 nucleotides matching TRBD1. CDR1 MNHNS and CDR2 SASEGT come from the germline V gene. V was pared by 5 bases and J by 10 bases, with 15 bases of the junction left unmatched. The CDR3 consists of 15 residues.

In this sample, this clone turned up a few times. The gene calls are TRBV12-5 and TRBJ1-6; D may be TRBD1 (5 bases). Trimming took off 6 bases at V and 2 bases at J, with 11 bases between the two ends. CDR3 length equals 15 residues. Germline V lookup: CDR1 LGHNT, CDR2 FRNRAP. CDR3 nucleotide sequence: TGTGCTAGTGGCCCAGGGCTTACCTATAATTCACCCCTCCACTTT. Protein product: CASGPGLTYNSPLHF. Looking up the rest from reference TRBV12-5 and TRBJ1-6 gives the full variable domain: DARVTQTPRHKVTEMGQEVTMRCQPILGHNTVFWYRQTMMQGLELLAYFRNRAPLDDSGMPKDRFSAEMPDATLATLKIQPSEPRDSAVYFCASGPGLTYNSPLHFGNGTRLTVT.